This entry lists 24 T cell receptor beta chains sequenced from one sample in a study of technical replicates of blood from several donors. Measured with immunoSEQ multiplex PCR; TCRdb has only the in-frame clones, and not every one. The table includes about 100,000 clones, approximately 96% detected once. Material: T cells isolated from PBMCs. These receptors were taken from a human donor in good health.

The J gene is TRBJ1-5, the V gene TRBV2, with TRBD1 as a possible D gene (5 bases). Germline loops: CDR1 SNHLY, CDR2 FYNNEI. Trimming pared 6 bases from V and 0 bases from J, leaving 12 bases between. The CDR3 is made up of 15 amino acids. CDR3 region: CASRLRDYSNQPQHF. Written as DNA, the CDR3 is TGTGCCAGCAGACTCAGGGATTATAGCAATCAGCCCCAGCATTTT.

The CDR3, as DNA: TGTGCCAGCAGCCCCGGGAGGGAGGGGAGCACAGATACGCAGTATTTT. Encoded protein: CASSPGREGSTDTQYF. The V call is TRBV7-9, the J call TRBJ2-3; 8 bases match TRBD2. The germline CDR1 and CDR2 sequences are SEHNR and FQNEAQ (reference sequence). The V and J ends lost 5 bases and 0 bases, in that order; junction bases with no gene match: 7. CDR3 size: 16 residues.

This rearrangement joins TRBV9 to TRBJ2-7; D unresolved. The germline CDR1 and CDR2 sequences are SGDLS and YYNGEE. The length of the CDR3 is 14 residues. The V end was cut by 3 bases, the J end by 3 bases, with 13 bases between. The CDR3 DNA reads TGTGCCAGCAGCGCAGCCGGTCCGGGCTACGAGCAGTACTTC. Amino acid sequence: CASSAAGPGYEQYF.

The chain has TRBV11-2 and TRBJ1-3; no definite D call. In germline, CDR1 is SGHAT, CDR2 FQNNGV. V shed 5 bases and J shed 8 bases, with 10 bases lying between them. CDR3 length: 12 residues. The CDR3 loop is CASSPLGDTIYF. CDR3 DNA: TGTGCCAGCAGCCCGCTCGGAGACACCATATATTTT.

The V and J genes are TRBV28 and TRBJ1-1; 9 bases are a match to TRBD1. The germline V gene encodes CDR1 MDHEN and CDR2 SYDVKM. The CDR3 extends over 13 amino acids. The J segment lost 7 bases and the V segment lost 6 bases, leaving 6 bases of the junction unmatched. This CDR3 reads CASRRTGVGEAFF. The CDR3 nucleotides are TGTGCCAGCAGACGGACAGGGGTGGGTGAAGCTTTCTTT.

The genes are TRBV5-6 and TRBJ2-7, with 11 bases identical to TRBD2. CDR3 length: 16 residues. The V segment lost 2 bases and the J segment 3 bases; nucleotides outside the gene matches: 7. The germline CDR1 and CDR2 sequences are SGHDT and YYEEEE. CDR3 in DNA: TGTGCCAGCAGCTTCTCCCTTAGCGGGGGGGACTACGAGCAGTACTTC. Translated, it gives CASSFSLSGGDYEQYF. The variable domain in full, completed from reference TRBV5-6 and TRBJ2-7, reads DAGVTQSPTHLIKTRGQQVTLRCSPKSGHDTVSWYQQALGQGPQFIFQYYEEEERQRGNFPDRFSGHQFPNYSSELNVNALLLGDSALYLCASSFSLSGGDYEQYFGPGTRLTVT.

The chain employs TRBV5-5 and TRBJ2-4; D may be TRBD1 (7 bases). CDR3 length: 14 residues. The germline V and J ends were trimmed by 4 bases and 7 bases, with 15 bases remaining between them. Looked up from germline, CDR1 is SGHKS and CDR2 is YYEKEE (reference sequence). The CDR3 coding sequence is TGTGCCAGCAGCGCTGGGGCAGGGGGGAACATTCAGTACTTC. This sequence encodes CASSAGAGGNIQYF.

The table lists this clone with a count of one. The chain is built from TRBV7-2 and TRBJ1-5, with D unclear. Trimming stripped 5 bases from V and 3 bases from J, with 8 bases between. The CDR3 length is 13 residues. Germline V lookup: CDR1 SGHTA, CDR2 FQGNSA. DNA of the CDR3: TGTGCCAGCAGCCGTCAGGACAATCAGCCCCAGCATTTT. The encoded protein is CASSRQDNQPQHF.

V gene TRBV18 combines with J gene TRBJ2-5; TRBD2 might be the D (5 bases). Looked up from germline, CDR1 is KGHSH and CDR2 is LQKENI. CDR3 length: 14 amino acids. Trimming stripped 2 bases from V and 4 bases from J, with 11 bases between. The CDR3 loop is CASSPGEGAETQYF. DNA for the CDR3: TGTGCCAGCTCACCAGGTGAGGGCGCAGAGACCCAGTACTTC.

The chain employs TRBV5-1 and TRBJ2-1; 9 nucleotides align to TRBD2. Per germline, CDR1 SGHRS and CDR2 YFSETQ. The CDR3 length is 16 residues. The junction had 6 bases not matched to a gene; V was cut back by 1 base and J by 4 bases. The CDR3 spells CASSLYAGGGYNEQFF. The CDR3 coding sequence is TGCGCCAGCAGCTTGTACGCGGGAGGGGGATACAATGAGCAGTTCTTC. Drawing the rest from reference TRBV5-1 and TRBJ2-1, the complete variable domain is KAGVTQTPRYLIKTRGQQVTLSCSPISGHRSVSWYQQTPGQGLQFLFEYFSETQRNKGNFPGRFSGRQFSNSRSEMNVSTLELGDSALYLCASSLYAGGGYNEQFFGPGTRLTVL.

In the case of this clone: Distinct nucleotide sequences in the sample also encode this CDR3. The J gene is TRBJ1-1, the V gene TRBV29-1, with D unclear. Germline CDR1 SQVTM, CDR2 ANQGSEA. Trimming took 6 bases from V and 1 from J, leaving 9 bases between them. The CDR3 length is 12 residues. The CDR3 DNA reads as TGCAGCGTGGACCGGGGGAACACTGAAGCTTTCTTT. Its protein is CSVDRGNTEAFF. Filled out from reference TRBV29-1 and TRBJ1-1, the complete variable domain reads SAVISQKPSRDICQRGTSLTIQCQVDSQVTMMFWYRQQPGQSLTLIATANQGSEATYESGFVIDKFPISRPNLTFSTLTVSNMSPEDSSIYLCSVDRGNTEAFFGQGTRLTVV.

The chain has TRBV5-1 and TRBJ2-3; 12 nucleotides match TRBD2. The ends lost 3 bases at V and 4 bases at J; junction bases unmatched: 6. The CDR3 extends over 16 amino acids. Germline V lookup: CDR1 SGHRS, CDR2 YFSETQ. Here the CDR3 DNA reads TGCGCCAGCAGCTCACGGACTAGCGGGATATCAGATACGCAGTATTTT. It yields the protein CASSSRTSGISDTQYF.

The chain links TRBV9 to TRBJ2-3, with 8 bases fitting TRBD2. The CDR3 covers 16 residues. CDR1 is SGDLS and CDR2 is YYNGEE in the germline V gene. The ends lost 0 bases at V and 5 bases at J; junction bases unmatched: 8. The CDR3 reads CASSVEGGGRIDTQYF. The CDR3 region has the DNA TGTGCCAGCAGCGTAGAGGGGGGCGGGAGGATAGATACGCAGTATTTT.

The chain carries TRBV6-1 and TRBJ2-1; D might be TRBD2 (5 bases). The V end lost 2 bases, the J end lost 2 bases, and 10 bases lay between the germline ends. From germline, CDR1 is MNHNS and CDR2 SASEGT. This CDR3 has 15 residues. The CDR3 coding sequence is TGTGCCAGCAGTGAATGGGCCGGGGCCTACAATGAGCAGTTCTTC. It yields the protein CASSEWAGAYNEQFF.

This clone was detected only once. The V call is TRBV27, the J call TRBJ2-3, with D possibly matching TRBD2 (6 bases). Germline assignment: CDR1 MNHEY and CDR2 SMNVEV (reference sequence). V gave up 1 base and J gave up 0 bases, with 17 bases separating them. This CDR3 is 18 amino acids long. In DNA, the CDR3 is TGTGCCAGCAGTTTATTCCCCTTGACTCGGGGGAGCACAGATACGCAGTATTTT. This encodes CASSLFPLTRGSTDTQYF.

The CDR3 region is CASSPIGGWSSYEQYF. The CDR3, as DNA: TGTGCCAGCTCACCTATCGGGGGGTGGAGCTCCTACGAGCAGTACTTC. The rearrangement joins TRBV18 to TRBJ2-7, with 7 positions matching TRBD2. The CDR3 is 16 amino acids. The germline gives CDR1 KGHSH, CDR2 LQKENI. The V gene end was trimmed by 3 bases and the J gene end by 0 bases; junction bases not matched to a gene: 8.

The chain joins TRBV28 to TRBJ1-1, with D possibly being TRBD1 (6 bases). Looked up from germline, CDR1 is MDHEN and CDR2 is SYDVKM. Trimming pared 6 bases from V and 7 bases from J, leaving 9 bases between. There are 11 residues in the CDR3. DNA for the CDR3: TGTGCCAGCAGCCGGACAGTTGAAGCTTTCTTT. Translating gives CASSRTVEAFF.

This clone came up once. This chain links TRBV15 with TRBJ2-1; TRBD2 matches at 7 bases. The CDR3 covers 13 residues. J gave up 9 bases and V 5 bases, and 7 bases lay outside the gene matches. Germline CDR1 reads LNHNV; CDR2 reads YYDKDF (reference sequence). The CDR3 reads CATSGRLAFEQFF. Written as DNA, the CDR3 is TGTGCCACCAGCGGACGACTAGCCTTTGAGCAGTTCTTC.

The chain employs TRBV18 and TRBJ1-1; tentative D call: TRBD1 (6 bases). The CDR3 spans 15 residues. V dropped 6 bases and J dropped 5 bases, with 19 bases sitting between them. Germline CDR1 is KGHSH and CDR2 is LQKENI. The CDR3 is CASSPPGRGRTEAFF. The CDR3 coding sequence is TGTGCCAGCTCCCCGCCTGGCAGGGGAAGAACTGAAGCTTTCTTT.

The rearrangement uses TRBV6-5 and TRBJ2-3; 8 nucleotides match TRBD1. The junction had 5 bases not matched to a gene; V was cut back by 4 bases and J by 8 bases. CDR3 length: 13 amino acids. Germline lookup yields CDR1 MNHEY and CDR2 SVGAGI. CDR3 sequence (DNA): TGTGCCAGCAGTTTGGACAGGGAAGGTACGCAGTATTTT. Its translation: CASSLDREGTQYF.

This clone occurred a few times. For the CDR3, the DNA is TGTGCCAGCAGCCCCGGGACAGGGCCCTACGAGCAGTACTTC. Protein sequence: CASSPGTGPYEQYF. The genes are TRBV6-4 and TRBJ2-7; 9 bases are a match to TRBD1. The trim removed 6 bases at V and 2 bases at J, leaving 5 bases unmatched. The germline gives CDR1 MRHNA, CDR2 SNTAGT. This CDR3 spans 14 amino acids.

This chain connects TRBV11-2 to TRBJ1-2; a weak D match, TRBD1 (6 bases). The length of the CDR3 is 14 residues. V was shortened by 4 bases and J by 5 bases, with 14 bases between the two germline ends. Germline V gene data show CDR1 as SGHAT and CDR2 as FQNNGV. CDR3 sequence: CASSSRTGFYGYTF. The CDR3 DNA reads as TGTGCCAGCAGCTCCCGCACAGGGTTTTATGGCTACACCTTC.

This rearrangement joins TRBV21-1 to TRBJ2-1; the D call in the table, TRBD2, was not verified against the DNA. TRBV21-1 is an annotated pseudogene. The CDR3 sequence is 15 residues long. In DNA, the CDR3 is TGTGCCAGCAGCATATCTAGCTTGGGCTACAATGAGCAGTTCTTC. This encodes CASSISSLGYNEQFF.

This clone has a single count. The CDR3 loop reads CASSSGALAGFSYEQYF. CDR3 nucleotide sequence: TGTGCCAGCAGTTCCGGCGCCCTAGCGGGGTTCTCCTACGAGCAGTACTTC. The chain has TRBV28 and TRBJ2-7; 9 nucleotides match TRBD2. The CDR3 sequence is 17 residues long. Trimming at V came to 4 bases and at J to 0 bases, leaving 10 bases not matched to a gene. The germline gives CDR1 MDHEN, CDR2 SYDVKM.